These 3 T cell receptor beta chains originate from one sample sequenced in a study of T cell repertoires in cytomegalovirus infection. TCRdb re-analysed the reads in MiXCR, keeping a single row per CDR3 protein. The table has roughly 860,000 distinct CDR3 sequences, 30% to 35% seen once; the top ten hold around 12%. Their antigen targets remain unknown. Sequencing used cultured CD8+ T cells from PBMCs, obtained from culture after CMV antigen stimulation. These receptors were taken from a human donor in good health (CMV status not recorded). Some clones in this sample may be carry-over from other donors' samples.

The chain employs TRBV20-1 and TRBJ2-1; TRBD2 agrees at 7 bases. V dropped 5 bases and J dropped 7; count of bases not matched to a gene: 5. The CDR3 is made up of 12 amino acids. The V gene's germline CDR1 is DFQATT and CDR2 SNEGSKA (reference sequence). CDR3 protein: CSAPTSWNEQFF. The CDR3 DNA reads TGCAGTGCTCCGACTAGCTGGAATGAGCAGTTCTTC.

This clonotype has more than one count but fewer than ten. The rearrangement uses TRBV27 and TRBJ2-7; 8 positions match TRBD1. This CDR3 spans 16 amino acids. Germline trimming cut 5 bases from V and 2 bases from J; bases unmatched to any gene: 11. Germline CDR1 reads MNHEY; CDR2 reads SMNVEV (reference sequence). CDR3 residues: CASSNPRTGIPYEQYF. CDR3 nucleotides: TGTGCCAGCAGTAACCCTCGGACAGGGATCCCCTACGAGCAGTACTTC.

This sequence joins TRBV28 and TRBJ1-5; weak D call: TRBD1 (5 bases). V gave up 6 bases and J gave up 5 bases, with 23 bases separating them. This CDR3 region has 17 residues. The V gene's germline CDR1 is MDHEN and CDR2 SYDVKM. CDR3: CASSSGVGEPRYQPQHF. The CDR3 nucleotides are TGTGCCAGCAGCTCGGGGGTGGGGGAGCCACGTTATCAGCCCCAGCATTTT.